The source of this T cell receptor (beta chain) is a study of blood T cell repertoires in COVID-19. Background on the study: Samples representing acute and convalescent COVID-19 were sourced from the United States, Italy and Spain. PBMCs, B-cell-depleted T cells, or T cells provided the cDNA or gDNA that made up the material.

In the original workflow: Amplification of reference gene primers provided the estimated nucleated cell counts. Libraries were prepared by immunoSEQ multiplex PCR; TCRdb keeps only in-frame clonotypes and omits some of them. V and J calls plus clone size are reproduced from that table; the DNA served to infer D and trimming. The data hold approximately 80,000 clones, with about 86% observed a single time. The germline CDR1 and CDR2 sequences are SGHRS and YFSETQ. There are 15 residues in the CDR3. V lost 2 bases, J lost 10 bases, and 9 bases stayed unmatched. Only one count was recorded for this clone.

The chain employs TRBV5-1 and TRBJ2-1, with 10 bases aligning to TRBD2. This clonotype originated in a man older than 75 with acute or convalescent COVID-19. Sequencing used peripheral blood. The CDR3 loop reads CASSLGSLAGKEQFF. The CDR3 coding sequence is TGCGCCAGCAGCTTAGGGTCACTAGCGGGAAAGGAGCAGTTCTTC.